This record concerns one TCR beta chain sequence. There are 12 residues in the CDR3. Looked up from germline, CDR1 is LGHDT and CDR2 is YNNKEL (reference sequence). V was shortened by 1 base and J by 8 bases, with 8 bases between the two germline ends. The source of the sample is a study of blood T cell repertoires in COVID-19. The overall study: The United States, Italy and Spain supplied acute and convalescent COVID-19 samples. Sources were T cells, B-cell-depleted T cells, or PBMCs; the material itself was cDNA or gDNA.

Original methodology: By means of reference gene primer amplification, nucleated cell counts were estimated. This table comes from immunoSEQ multiplex PCR, and its TCRdb copy is limited to in-frame clones, with some not included. The V and J calls and clone size come from that table; D and trimming were worked out from the DNA. The data contain roughly 32,000 clones, roughly 85% of them singletons. The gene calls are TRBV3-1 (or the pseudogene TRBV3-2) and TRBJ1-1; no definite D call. Sequencing input: peripheral blood. This receptor was obtained from a man of 80 years or more with active COVID-19. Here the CDR3 DNA reads TGTGCCAGCAGCCAAGTAGAACGGGAAGCTTTCTTT. Its translation: CASSQVEREAFF.